This T cell receptor beta chain is drawn from a study of human T cells and chemical hapten exposure (dated by TCRdb to the early 2020s). The study in broad terms: For sensitization, 2% DPC in acetone was applied to a roughly 2 cm by roughly 2 cm area of upper inner arm skin. Weekly therapeutic DPC doses were additionally applied to the scalp of patients throughout the roughly 23-week study period. Patch testing was done on the upper back using Finn chambers containing 0.01% DPC, and results were scored after 6 days according to International Contact Dermatitis Research Group standards. The patient cohort, mostly female, included alopecia areata with under or over 50% scalp involvement, alopecia totalis and alopecia universalis. The libraries were sequenced as a pool, and the TCR yield per sample differed mostly because of small variations in library volumes within the pool. This study followed changes in the peripheral blood TCR repertoire in vivo during primary and secondary sensitization of alopecia patients to the hapten diphenylcyclopropenone (DPC). Blood samples were taken from patients before sensitization (week 0) and at 2, 6 and about 24 weeks after DPC sensitization. For TCR sequencing, blood came from 25 to 35 alopecia patients at anywhere from one to four time points (pre-sensitization, 2, 6 and 24 weeks).

In light of the paper, this sample's time point label describes: pre-sensitization, week 0. The treatment or condition label of this sample denotes: therapeutic diphenylcyclopropenone sensitization with weekly scalp DPC. At every patch-test visit, the blood draw took place before the patch test was put on. Patients were considered eligible if aged 18 to 70, diagnosed with alopecia and deemed suitable for DPC therapy, and patients were excluded if pregnant. Unfractionated whole blood was collected in Tempus Blood RNA tubes, and total RNA was extracted from that blood. This clonotype was observed at least ten times. Its antigen has not been determined. Nothing much larger sits one base from this clone, and base qualities are not available. The protocol used for the library was RACE. The instrument given in TCRdb is NextSeq 500. During library preparation, unique molecular identifiers were attached to individual cDNA molecules so that TCRs could be counted quantitatively and reproducibly. Both TCR alpha and TCR beta chains were sequenced from each blood RNA sample. On the authors' methods: Samples had a median of about 90,000 TCRs, with a range from about 23,224 to 700,000. V, J and CDR3 annotation of the TCR reads was carried out using the Decombinator software suite. To make PS versus PT1 abundance plots, every sample was subsampled to the same number of TCRs (28,000). TCRs were defined as expanded if absent before sensitization and observed at least eight times at the 2-week time point. Clones were called with MiXCR by TCRdb after fastp trimmed the public reads at Q25, and only in-frame beta chains were retained. Identical CDR3 proteins give one entry, which carries the most common genes and DNA. For this entry, the V and J calls and clone size follow TCRdb and not the study's own pipeline. A total of some 250,000 distinct CDR3 sequences appear in this sample, approximately 8% of them only once. The ten largest clones take up roughly 1.2% of the sample.

What the study reported, not specific to this receptor: Because every patient had alopecia, a presumed autoimmune disease, the patients' immune response might differ from that of healthy individuals. Repeated subsampling changed both the strength of the expansion versus patch-test correlation and the threshold at which that correlation became significant. Expanded TCRs formed significantly more large CDR3 similarity clusters than pre-sensitization or healthy control sets, consistent with antigen-driven responses. The number of PT1 expanded TCRs positively correlated with patch test score, significant at thresholds 8, 16 and 32 but not 4. No change with DPC sensitization was found in the number of TCRs above 1 in 1000 frequency, and no evidence of global repertoire structure alterations was found.

This specimen consisted of whole blood, obtained in connection with sensitization to the hapten diphenylcyclopropenone (DPC). The receptor was isolated from a young man with alopecia areata. Some clones in this sample may be carry-over from other donors' samples.

In nucleotide form, the sequence is TGTGCCATCGGGGGAGCCCTAGGGATAAACTATGGCTACACCTTC. It translates to CAIGGALGINYGYTF. Here the chain combines TRBV10-3 and TRBJ1-2; a tentative D match to TRBD1 spans 5 bases. Measured from the cysteine to the phenylalanine, the CDR3 is 15 residues long. Just the 45-base CDR3 DNA is kept, in frame starting at base 1. The V and J ends are trimmed by 8 bases and 2 bases, leaving 18 bases between them. Taken from the germline V gene, the CDR1 and CDR2 loops are ENHRY and SYGVKD.